The T cell receptor (beta chain) under discussion was sequenced for a study of cytomegalovirus exposure and HLA in healthy donors. The germline CDR1 and CDR2 sequences are SNHLY and FYNNEI. The ends were cut back, 5 bases at V and 6 bases at J, with 14 bases in the middle. There are 14 residues in the CDR3. The PCR contained 60 Vbeta and 13 Jbeta primers. Clones were read by immunoSEQ multiplex PCR, and TCRdb kept only the in-frame ones, dropping some. This sample has roughly 140,000 clones, with roughly 80% found just once. Sequenced input: PBMCs. The V and J genes are TRBV2 and TRBJ2-1; D may be TRBD1 (6 bases). The TCR originated in a woman between 45 and 65 years old in good health and CMV-seronegative. The DNA of the CDR3 is TGTGCCAGCAGTAATCTGGCACAGGGCAATGAGCAGTTCTTC. Amino acid sequence: CASSNLAQGNEQFF.